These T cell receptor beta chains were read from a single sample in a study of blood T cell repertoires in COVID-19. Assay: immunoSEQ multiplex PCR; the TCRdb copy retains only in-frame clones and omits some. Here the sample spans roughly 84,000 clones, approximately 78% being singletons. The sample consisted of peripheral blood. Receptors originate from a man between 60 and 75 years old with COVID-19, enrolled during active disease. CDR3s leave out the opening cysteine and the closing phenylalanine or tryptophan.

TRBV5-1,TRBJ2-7,ASSPGVRASYEQY
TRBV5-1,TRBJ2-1,ASRSGTGLYNEQF
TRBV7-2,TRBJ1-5,ASSLGGDPRNQPQH
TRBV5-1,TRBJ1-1,ASSLDRDGIRTEAF
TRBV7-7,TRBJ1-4,ASSLACCGDREATNEKLF
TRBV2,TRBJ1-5,ASTGVGNQPQH
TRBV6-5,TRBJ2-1,ASGQGTYNEQF
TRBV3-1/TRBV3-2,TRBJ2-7,ASSHHRTSESKQY
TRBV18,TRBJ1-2,ASSPGTGSLYT
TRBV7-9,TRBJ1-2,ASSEGQGEDGYT
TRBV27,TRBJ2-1,ASSQRGQGEGHDEQF
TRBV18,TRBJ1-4,ASSPEQTTTNEKLF
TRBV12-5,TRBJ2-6,ASGLAPDPPRRVLT
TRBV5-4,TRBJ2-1,ASSLEGAISYNEQF
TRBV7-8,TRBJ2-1,ASSLAASGGAIYNEQF
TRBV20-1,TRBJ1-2,SLWTGGGYT